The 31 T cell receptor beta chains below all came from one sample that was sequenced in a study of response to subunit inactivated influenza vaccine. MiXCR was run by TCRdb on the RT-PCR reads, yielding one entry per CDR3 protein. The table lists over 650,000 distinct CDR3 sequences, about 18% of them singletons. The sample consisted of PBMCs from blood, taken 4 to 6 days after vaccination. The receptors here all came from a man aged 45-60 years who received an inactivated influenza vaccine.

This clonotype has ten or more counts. The chain's CDR3 is CASSYSNQPQHF. For the CDR3, the DNA is TGTGCCAGCAGTTACTCGAATCAGCCCCAGCATTTT. V usage is TRBV12-3 or TRBV12-4 and J usage is TRBJ1-5; D ambiguous. V was cut by 4 bases and J by 4 bases, with 5 bases left in between. The CDR3 is 12 amino acids.

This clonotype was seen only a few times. DNA for the CDR3: TGTGCCAGCAGCTTAGAGTCCGGGACTGAAGCTTTCTTT. Protein sequence: CASSLESGTEAFF. The genes are TRBV7-9 and TRBJ1-1; no clear D gene. The V gene's germline CDR1 is SEHNR and CDR2 FQNEAQ (reference sequence). Trimming stripped 1 base from V and 5 bases from J, with 8 bases between. The CDR3 runs 13 residues.

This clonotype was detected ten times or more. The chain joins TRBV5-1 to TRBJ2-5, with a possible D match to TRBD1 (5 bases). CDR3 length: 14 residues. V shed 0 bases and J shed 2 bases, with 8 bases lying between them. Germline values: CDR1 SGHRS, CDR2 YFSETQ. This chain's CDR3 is CASSLAAGQETQYF. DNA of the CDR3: TGCGCCAGCAGCTTGGCGGCAGGGCAAGAGACCCAGTACTTC.

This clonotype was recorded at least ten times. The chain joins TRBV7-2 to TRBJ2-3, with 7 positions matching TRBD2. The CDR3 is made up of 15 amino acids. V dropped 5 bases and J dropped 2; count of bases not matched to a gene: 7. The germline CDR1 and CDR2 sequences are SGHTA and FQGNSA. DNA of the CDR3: TGTGCCAGCAGCGTCACCGGGACTAACACAGATACGCAGTATTTT. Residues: CASSVTGTNTDTQYF. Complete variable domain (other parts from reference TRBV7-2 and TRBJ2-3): GAGVSQSPSNKVTEKGKDVELRCDPISGHTALYWYRQSLGQGLEFLIYFQGNSAPDKSGLPSDRFSAERTGGSVSTLTIQRTQQEDSAVYLCASSVTGTNTDTQYFGPGTRLTVL.

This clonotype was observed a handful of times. The CDR3 DNA reads TGCAGTGCTTTCGGGGAGGGAAACTATGGCTACACCTTC. Translated, it gives CSAFGEGNYGYTF. This chain joins TRBV20-1 and TRBJ1-2; D call uncertain. This CDR3 region has 13 residues. Germline loops: CDR1 DFQATT, CDR2 SNEGSKA (reference sequence). The V end was cut by 5 bases, the J end by 2 bases, with 12 bases between.

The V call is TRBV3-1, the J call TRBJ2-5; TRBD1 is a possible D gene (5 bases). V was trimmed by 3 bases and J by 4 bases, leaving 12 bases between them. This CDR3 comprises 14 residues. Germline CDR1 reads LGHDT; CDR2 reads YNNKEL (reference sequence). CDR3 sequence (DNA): TGTGCCAGCAGCCACCAGGGCAGAGGAGAGACCCAGTACTTC. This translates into CASSHQGRGETQYF.

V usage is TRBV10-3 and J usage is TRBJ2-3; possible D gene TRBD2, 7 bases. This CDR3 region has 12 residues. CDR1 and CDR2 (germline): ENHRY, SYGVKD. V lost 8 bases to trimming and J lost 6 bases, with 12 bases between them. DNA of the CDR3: TGTGCCATCGGTGGGGGGGCCGATACGCAGTATTTT. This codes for CAIGGGADTQYF.

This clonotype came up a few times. The chain's CDR3 is CASSQEYSGANVLTF. The DNA for the CDR3 is TGCGCCAGCAGCCAAGAGTACTCTGGGGCCAACGTCCTGACTTTC. The J gene is TRBJ2-6, the V gene TRBV4-3; D remains ambiguous. This CDR3 spans 15 amino acids. V gave up 0 bases and J gave up 0 bases, with 3 bases separating them. In germline, CDR1 is LGHNA, CDR2 YSLEER.

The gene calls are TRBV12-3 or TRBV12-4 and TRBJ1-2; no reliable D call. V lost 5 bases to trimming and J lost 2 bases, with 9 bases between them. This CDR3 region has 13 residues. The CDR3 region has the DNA TGTGCCAGCAGTACCCACGGGAACTATGGCTACACCTTC. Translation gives CASSTHGNYGYTF.

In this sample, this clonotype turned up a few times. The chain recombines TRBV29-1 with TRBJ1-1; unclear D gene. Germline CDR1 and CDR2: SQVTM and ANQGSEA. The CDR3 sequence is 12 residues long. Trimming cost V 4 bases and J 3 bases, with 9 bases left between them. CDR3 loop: CSVARGDTEAFF. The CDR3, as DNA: TGCAGCGTTGCTCGTGGGGACACTGAAGCTTTCTTT.

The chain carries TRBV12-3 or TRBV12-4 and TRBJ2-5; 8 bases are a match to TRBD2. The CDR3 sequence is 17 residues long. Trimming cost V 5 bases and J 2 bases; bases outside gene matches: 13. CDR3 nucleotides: TGTGCCAGCAGTCCTCCACGGGAAGCGGGAGATCAAGAGACCCAGTACTTC. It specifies CASSPPREAGDQETQYF.

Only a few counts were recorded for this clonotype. The CDR3 sequence is CASSLPAAAPSSYEQYF. The CDR3 bases are TGTGCCAGCAGTTTACCCGCGGCTGCGCCGAGCTCCTACGAGCAGTACTTC. The chain uses TRBV12-3 or TRBV12-4 and TRBJ2-7, with D uncertain. V gave up 2 bases and J gave up 0 bases, with 17 bases separating them. This CDR3 spans 17 amino acids.

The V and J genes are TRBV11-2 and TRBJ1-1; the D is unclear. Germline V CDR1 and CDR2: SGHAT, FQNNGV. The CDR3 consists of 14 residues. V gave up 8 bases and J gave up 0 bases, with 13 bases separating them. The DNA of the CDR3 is TGTGCCAGCCACGGGAAGCGGCTGAACACTGAAGCTTTCTTT. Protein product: CASHGKRLNTEAFF.

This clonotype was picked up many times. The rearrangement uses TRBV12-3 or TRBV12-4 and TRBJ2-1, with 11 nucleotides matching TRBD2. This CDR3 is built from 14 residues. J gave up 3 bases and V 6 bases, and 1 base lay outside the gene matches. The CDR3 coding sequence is TGTGCCAGCAGGCTAGCGGGGGGCTACAATGAGCAGTTCTTC. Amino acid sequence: CASRLAGGYNEQFF.

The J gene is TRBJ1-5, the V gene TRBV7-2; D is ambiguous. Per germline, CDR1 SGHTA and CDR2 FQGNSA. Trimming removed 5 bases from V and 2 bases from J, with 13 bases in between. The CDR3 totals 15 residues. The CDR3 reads CASSPREDGNQPQHF. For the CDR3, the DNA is TGTGCCAGCAGCCCACGAGAGGACGGCAATCAGCCCCAGCATTTT.

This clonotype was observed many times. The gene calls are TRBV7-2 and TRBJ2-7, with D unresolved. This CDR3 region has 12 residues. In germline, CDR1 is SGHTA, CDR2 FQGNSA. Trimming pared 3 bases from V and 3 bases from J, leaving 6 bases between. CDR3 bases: TGTGCCAGCAGCTTGGATCACTACGAGCAGTACTTC. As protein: CASSLDHYEQYF.

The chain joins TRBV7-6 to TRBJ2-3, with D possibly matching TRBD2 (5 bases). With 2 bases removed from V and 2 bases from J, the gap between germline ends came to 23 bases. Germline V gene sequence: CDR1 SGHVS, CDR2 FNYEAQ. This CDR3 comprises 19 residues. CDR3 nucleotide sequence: TGTGCCAGCAGCTTACGTAGCCGGCGCCCCCGACTATCCACAGATACGCAGTATTTT. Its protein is CASSLRSRRPRLSTDTQYF.

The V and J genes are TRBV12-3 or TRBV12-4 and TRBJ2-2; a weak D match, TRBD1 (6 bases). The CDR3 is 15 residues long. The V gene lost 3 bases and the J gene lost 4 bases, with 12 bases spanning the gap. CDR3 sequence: CASSFFQGFTGELFF. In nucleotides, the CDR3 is TGTGCCAGCAGTTTCTTCCAGGGGTTCACCGGGGAGCTGTTTTTT.

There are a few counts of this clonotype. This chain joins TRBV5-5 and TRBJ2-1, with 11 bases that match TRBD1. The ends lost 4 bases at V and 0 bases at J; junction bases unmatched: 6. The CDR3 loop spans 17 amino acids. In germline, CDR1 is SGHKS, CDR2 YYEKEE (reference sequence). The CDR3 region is CASSPIGTGGSYNEQFF. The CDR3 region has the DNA TGTGCCAGCAGCCCCATCGGGACAGGGGGCTCCTACAATGAGCAGTTCTTC.

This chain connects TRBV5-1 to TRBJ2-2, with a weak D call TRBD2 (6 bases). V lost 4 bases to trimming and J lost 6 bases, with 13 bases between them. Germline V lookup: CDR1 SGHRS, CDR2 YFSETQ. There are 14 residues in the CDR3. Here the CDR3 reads CASSTTGVSGELFF. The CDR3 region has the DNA TGCGCCAGCAGCACGACGGGGGTGTCCGGGGAGCTGTTTTTT.

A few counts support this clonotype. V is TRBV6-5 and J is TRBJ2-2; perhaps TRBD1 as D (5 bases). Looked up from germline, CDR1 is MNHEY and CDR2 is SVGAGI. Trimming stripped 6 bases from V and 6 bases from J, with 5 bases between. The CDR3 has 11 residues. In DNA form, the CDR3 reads TGTGCCAGCAGACAGGCCGGGGAGCTGTTTTTT. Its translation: CASRQAGELFF.

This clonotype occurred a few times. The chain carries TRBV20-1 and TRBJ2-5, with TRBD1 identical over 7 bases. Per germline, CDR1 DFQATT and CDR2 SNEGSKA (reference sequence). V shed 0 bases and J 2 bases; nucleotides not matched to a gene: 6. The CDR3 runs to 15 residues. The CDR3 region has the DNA TGCAGTGCTAGAGATGGGACAGTGGCTCAAGAGACCCAGTACTTC. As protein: CSARDGTVAQETQYF.

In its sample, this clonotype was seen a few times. The CDR3 loop reads CASRSGTPSYEQYF. CDR3 DNA sequence: TGCGCCAGCAGATCGGGGACCCCCTCCTACGAGCAGTACTTC. The V gene is TRBV5-1, the J gene TRBJ2-7; D is tentatively TRBD1 or TRBD2 (5 bases each). This CDR3 region has 14 residues. The germline V and J ends were trimmed by 5 bases and 0 bases, with 12 bases remaining between them. Germline values: CDR1 SGHRS, CDR2 YFSETQ.

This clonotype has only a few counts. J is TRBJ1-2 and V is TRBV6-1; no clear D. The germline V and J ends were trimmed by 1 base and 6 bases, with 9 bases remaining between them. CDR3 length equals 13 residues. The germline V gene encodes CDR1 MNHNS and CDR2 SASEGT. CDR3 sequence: CASSEGVGDGYTF. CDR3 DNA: TGTGCCAGCAGTGAAGGGGTGGGCGATGGCTACACCTTC.

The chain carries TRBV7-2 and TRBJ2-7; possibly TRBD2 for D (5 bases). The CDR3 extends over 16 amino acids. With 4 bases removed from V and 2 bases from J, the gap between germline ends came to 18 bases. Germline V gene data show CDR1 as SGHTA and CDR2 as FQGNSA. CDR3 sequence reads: CASSSGTSQLPYEQYF. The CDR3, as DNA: TGTGCCAGCAGCTCGGGAACTTCTCAGCTTCCCTACGAGCAGTACTTC.

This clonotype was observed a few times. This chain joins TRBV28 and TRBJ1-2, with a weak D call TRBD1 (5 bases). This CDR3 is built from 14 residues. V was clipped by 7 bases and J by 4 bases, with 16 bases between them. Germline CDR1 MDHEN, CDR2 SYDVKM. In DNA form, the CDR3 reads TGTGCCAGCACCATAGAACTGGACACCTATGGCTACACCTTC. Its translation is CASTIELDTYGYTF.

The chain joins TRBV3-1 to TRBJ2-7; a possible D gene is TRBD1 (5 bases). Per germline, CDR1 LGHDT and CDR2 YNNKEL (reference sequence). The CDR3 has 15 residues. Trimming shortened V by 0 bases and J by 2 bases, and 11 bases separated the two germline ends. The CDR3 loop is CASSQDPRTTYEQYF. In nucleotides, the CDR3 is TGTGCCAGCAGCCAAGACCCCCGGACAACCTACGAGCAGTACTTC.

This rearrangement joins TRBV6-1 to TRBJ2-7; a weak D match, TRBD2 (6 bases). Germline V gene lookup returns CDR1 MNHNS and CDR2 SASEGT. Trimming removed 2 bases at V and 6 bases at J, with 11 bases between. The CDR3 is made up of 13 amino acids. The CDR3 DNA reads TGTGCCAGCAGTGAAACGGGACTCGGCGAGCAGTACTTC. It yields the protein CASSETGLGEQYF.

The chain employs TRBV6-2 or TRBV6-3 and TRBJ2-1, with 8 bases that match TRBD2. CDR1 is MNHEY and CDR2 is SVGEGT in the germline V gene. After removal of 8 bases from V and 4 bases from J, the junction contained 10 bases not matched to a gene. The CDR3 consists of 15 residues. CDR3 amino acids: CASPKDSGEYNEQFF. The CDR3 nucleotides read TGTGCCAGCCCTAAGGATAGCGGGGAATACAATGAGCAGTTCTTC.

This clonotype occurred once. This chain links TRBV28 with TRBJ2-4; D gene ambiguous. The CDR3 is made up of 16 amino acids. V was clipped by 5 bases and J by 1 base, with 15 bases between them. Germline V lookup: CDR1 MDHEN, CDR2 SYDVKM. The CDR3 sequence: CASSREGPQAKNIQYF. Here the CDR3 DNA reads TGTGCCAGCAGTCGAGAAGGACCCCAGGCCAAAAACATTCAGTACTTC.

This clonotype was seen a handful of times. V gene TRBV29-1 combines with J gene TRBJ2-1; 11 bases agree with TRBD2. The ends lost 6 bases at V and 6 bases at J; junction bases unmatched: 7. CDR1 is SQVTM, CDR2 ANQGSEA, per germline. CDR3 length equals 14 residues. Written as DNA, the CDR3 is TGCAGCGTCCTTAGCGGGAGGGCGGGCAATGAGCAGTTCTTC. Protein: CSVLSGRAGNEQFF.